A selection of T cell receptor beta chains follows, all from one sample in a study of T-cell memory formation after mild COVID-19. TCRdb called the 5' RACE reads again in MiXCR, with one record for every CDR3 protein. The table has 150,000 to 200,000 distinct CDR3 sequences, about a third seen once. The sequenced sample was PBMCs or a T cell subset sorted from them (not recorded which). The receptors derive from an adult woman who had mild COVID-19 (a few samples of this study predate the infection). Cell type and time point are not known. The CDR3 runs from the conserved cysteine through the conserved F or W. D genes are given only for firm matches. Some rows mark clone size as missing; the rest say once, few, many or name a class of expanded clone.

D	V	J	size	DNA	CDR3
TRBD1	TRBV7-2	TRBJ2-3	few	TGTGCCAGCAGCTTGCGGTGGACCCGGGGACAGGGGATCGATGATACGCAGTATTTT	CASSLRWTRGQGIDDTQYF
.	TRBV11-2	TRBJ1-4	.	TGTGCCAGCAGCTTAGACAGACAGGCGCTAAATGAAAAACTGTTTTTT	CASSLDRQALNEKLFF
.	TRBV20-1	TRBJ2-7	few	TGCAGTGCTAGTGAGGGCTTCTCCTACGAGCAGTACTTC	CSASEGFSYEQYF
.	TRBV28	TRBJ2-3	few	TGTGCCAGCAGTTTAGGGCCGCATACGCAGTATTTT	CASSLGPHTQYF
.	TRBV7-3	TRBJ2-1	.	TGTGCCAGCAGCCCCCAGGGGGGAGGCTACAATGAGCAGTTCTTC	CASSPQGGGYNEQFF
.	TRBV6-6	TRBJ1-1	.	TGTGCCAGCAGTCGTACAGGGAGCGCTGAAGCTTTCTTT	CASSRTGSAEAFF
.	TRBV5-1	TRBJ2-3	.	TGCGCCAGCAGCAACAGGCTTAGCACAGATACGCAGTATTTT	CASSNRLSTDTQYF
.	TRBV12-3/TRBV12-4	TRBJ2-2	few	TGTGCCAGCAGCCCCTGGGTAGCGGCCCTAACCGGGGAGCTGTTTTTT	CASSPWVAALTGELFF
.	TRBV5-5	TRBJ1-1	few	TGTGCCAGCAGCTTGGTGACCGGCACTGAAGCTTTCTTT	CASSLVTGTEAFF
TRBD2	TRBV7-2	TRBJ2-2	few	TGTGCCAGCAGCCTACTTGGGACTACGAACACCGGGGAGCTGTTTTTT	CASSLLGTTNTGELFF